This TCR beta chain stems from a study of T cells after yellow fever vaccination. J lost 8 bases, V lost 6 bases, and 13 bases had no gene match. The length of the CDR3 is 16 residues. From germline, CDR1 is MDHEN and CDR2 SYDVKM. One entry per CDR3 protein, called by TCRdb with MiXCR from the 5' RACE reads. This sample has approximately 120,000 distinct CDR3 sequences, with more than 7.5% found just once. This rearrangement joins TRBV28 to TRBJ1-6; the match to TRBD1 covers 7 bases. The sequences come from CD8+ T cells sorted from PBMCs, collected on the day of the yellow fever booster vaccination. The clonotype comes from a man between 18 and 29 years old who received the YFV17D yellow fever vaccine. The CDR3 loop reads CASSNHYEDRYSPLHF. The DNA for the CDR3 is TGTGCCAGCAGCAATCACTATGAGGACAGGTATTCACCCCTCCACTTT.